These 26 T cell receptor beta chains came from one sample sequenced in a study of PD-1 blockade in classical Hodgkin lymphoma. TCRdb's table, derived via immunoSEQ multiplex PCR, lists solely in-frame clones and lacks some. This table holds tens of thousands of clones, roughly 92% found once. Time point described: cycle 4 day 1 (C4D1), after more than 5 weeks of nivolumab. Patients all relapsed after autologous stem cell transplantation, and there was variation in brentuximab vedotin exposure. Sequenced material: peripheral blood mononuclear cells (PBMCs), taken before the fourth cycle of nivolumab. These receptors originate from a human donor with classical Hodgkin lymphoma.

The rearrangement uses TRBV5-1 and TRBJ2-2; 8 bases align to TRBD1. This CDR3 has 14 residues. Trimming removed 4 bases from V and 5 bases from J; junction bases left unmatched: 4. Germline V gene data show CDR1 as SGHRS and CDR2 as YFSETQ. CDR3 region: CASSDTGGTGELFF. The DNA for the CDR3 is TGCGCCAGCAGCGACACAGGGGGGACCGGGGAGCTGTTTTTT.

The J gene is TRBJ2-5, the V gene TRBV5-5; D is possibly TRBD1 (5 bases). Trimming left V 4 bases short and J 1 base short, with 11 bases between. The CDR3 covers 14 residues. The germline CDR1 and CDR2 sequences are SGHKS and YYEKEE (reference sequence). The CDR3 spells CASSRQRLQETQYF. The CDR3 coding sequence is TGTGCCAGCAGCCGACAGAGACTCCAAGAGACCCAGTACTTC. Together with reference TRBV5-5 and TRBJ2-5, the CDR3 gives the full variable domain: DAGVTQSPTHLIKTRGQQVTLRCSPISGHKSVSWYQQVLGQGPQFIFQYYEKEERGRGNFPDRFSARQFPNYSSELNVNALLLGDSALYLCASSRQRLQETQYFGPGTRLLVL.

The J gene is TRBJ2-2, the V gene TRBV9, with 9 bases fitting TRBD2. The CDR3 runs to 16 residues. V gave up 2 bases and J gave up 1 base; unmatched junction bases: 3. Germline V CDR1 and CDR2: SGDLS, YYNGEE. This chain's CDR3 is CASSVLAGQNTGELFF. The CDR3 region has the DNA TGTGCCAGCAGCGTCCTAGCGGGGCAGAACACCGGGGAGCTGTTTTTT.

This chain's CDR3 is CASSSRVARGEQYF. CDR3 bases: TGTGCCAGCAGTTCCCGCGTAGCCCGCGGCGAGCAGTACTTC. V usage is TRBV28 and J usage is TRBJ2-7; D not resolved. CDR3 size: 14 residues. Germline CDR1 is MDHEN and CDR2 is SYDVKM. With 4 bases removed from V and 6 bases from J, the gap between germline ends came to 16 bases.

The rearrangement links TRBV5-1 to TRBJ2-1; D possibly matches TRBD1 or TRBD2 (5 bases each). CDR3 length: 16 residues. CDR1 is SGHRS, CDR2 YFSETQ, per germline. V was cut by 0 bases and J by 2 bases, with 12 bases left in between. CDR3 amino acids: CASSLAGTDPYNEQFF. DNA of the CDR3: TGCGCCAGCAGCTTGGCTGGGACCGATCCCTACAATGAGCAGTTCTTC.

The chain combines TRBV2 with TRBJ1-1; D unresolved. V lost 2 bases and J 7 bases, leaving 11 bases between the germline ends. The germline CDR1 and CDR2 sequences are SNHLY and FYNNEI. This CDR3 comprises 13 residues. In DNA form, the CDR3 reads TGTGCCAGCAGTGAAAAACTGAGACTTGAAGCTTTCTTT. It specifies CASSEKLRLEAFF.

This clone has just one count. The chain links TRBV21-1 to TRBJ2-7; the listed D gene, TRBD1, was not tested against the DNA. TRBV21-1 constitutes a pseudogene. The CDR3 sequence is 17 residues long. CDR3 sequence: CASSPRGPTGGFYEQYF. The CDR3 DNA reads as TGTGCCAGCAGCCCTAGGGGGCCTACAGGGGGCTTCTACGAGCAGTACTTC.

This clone was seen a single time. The chain joins TRBV5-1 to TRBJ2-2, with 7 bases matching TRBD2. The CDR3 is 19 residues long. The junction had 11 bases not matched to a gene; V was cut back by 0 bases and J by 0 bases. Germline CDR1 reads SGHRS; CDR2 reads YFSETQ. The CDR3 nucleotides are TGCGCCAGCAGCTTGGGTTTTTGGGAGGGACCGACGAACACCGGGGAGCTGTTTTTT. Translation: CASSLGFWEGPTNTGELFF.

The J gene is TRBJ2-1, the V gene TRBV6-1; no reliable D call. CDR3 size: 15 residues. The ends were cut back, 2 bases at V and 8 bases at J, with 16 bases in the middle. Germline V gene data show CDR1 as MNHNS and CDR2 as SASEGT. CDR3 protein: CASSERRTESDEQFF. DNA of the CDR3: TGTGCCAGCAGTGAACGAAGGACCGAATCGGATGAGCAGTTCTTC.

The V call is TRBV2, the J call TRBJ2-4; no definite D call. CDR1 is SNHLY and CDR2 is FYNNEI in the germline V gene. The CDR3 sequence is 12 residues long. The V and J ends lost 7 bases and 1 base respectively, with 5 bases between them. The CDR3 region is CASISAKNIQYF. The CDR3 coding sequence is TGTGCCAGCATAAGCGCCAAAAACATTCAGTACTTC.

V is TRBV18 and J is TRBJ2-3; no clear D gene. Germline lookup yields CDR1 KGHSH and CDR2 LQKENI. V was shortened by 0 bases and J by 4 bases, with 8 bases between the two germline ends. CDR3 length: 14 amino acids. CDR3 in DNA: TGTGCCAGCTCACCACCAGGGCCCGCAGATACGCAGTATTTT. It yields the protein CASSPPGPADTQYF.

The chain has TRBV19 and TRBJ2-1; D is unclear. The CDR3 loop spans 13 amino acids. Trimming pared 5 bases from V and 5 bases from J, leaving 10 bases between. Germline CDR1 reads LNHDA; CDR2 reads SQIVND (reference sequence). Here the CDR3 reads CASSHDLDNEQFF. As DNA, the CDR3 is TGTGCCAGTAGTCACGACCTAGACAATGAGCAGTTCTTC.

The CDR3 DNA sequence: TGTGCCAGCACCCCGGTCCTAAACACCGGGGAGCTGTTTTTT. Its protein product is CASTPVLNTGELFF. V usage is TRBV6-5 and J usage is TRBJ2-2, with no clear D. The germline V gene encodes CDR1 MNHEY and CDR2 SVGAGI. V was clipped by 7 bases and J by 2 bases, with 11 bases between them. CDR3 size: 14 residues.

This chain uses TRBV19 with TRBJ2-2; TRBD1 matches at 7 bases. CDR1 LNHDA and CDR2 SQIVND come from the germline V gene (reference sequence). Germline trimming cut 4 bases from V and 2 bases from J; bases unmatched to any gene: 4. The CDR3 extends over 15 amino acids. The CDR3 coding sequence is TGTGCCAGTAGTAGAAGGGGGCGAAACACCGGGGAGCTGTTTTTT. Translating it yields CASSRRGRNTGELFF.

The chain couples TRBV4-2 to TRBJ2-5; D remains ambiguous. CDR1 and CDR2 (germline): LGHNA, YNFKEQ. This CDR3 is built from 14 residues. Trimming pared 0 bases from V and 2 bases from J, leaving 7 bases between. This CDR3 reads CASSQEGNQETQYF. In DNA form, the CDR3 reads TGTGCCAGCAGCCAAGAAGGGAATCAAGAGACCCAGTACTTC.

The chain carries TRBV7-8 and TRBJ2-6; TRBD2 matches 7 bases. The CDR3 consists of 15 residues. Trimming at V came to 4 bases and at J to 0 bases, leaving 0 bases not matched to a gene. Germline CDR1 SGHVS, CDR2 FQNEAQ. The CDR3 sequence is CASSSSGSGANVLTF. CDR3 nucleotide sequence: TGTGCCAGCAGCTCTAGCGGCTCTGGGGCCAACGTCCTGACTTTC. Full variable domain (outside the CDR3, taken from reference TRBV7-8 and TRBJ2-6): GAGVSQSPRYKVAKRGQDVALRCDPISGHVSLFWYQQALGQGPEFLTYFQNEAQLDKSGLPSDRFFAERPEGSVSTLKIQRTQQEDSAVYLCASSSSGSGANVLTFGAGSRLTVL.

The J gene is TRBJ2-1, the V gene TRBV11-2; D is uncertain. Between the trimmed V and J ends, which lost 4 bases and 1 base, there was a span of 14 bases. The CDR3 length is 16 residues. Germline loops: CDR1 SGHAT, CDR2 FQNNGV. For the CDR3, the DNA is TGTGCCAGCAGCTCCCCTATGACGAGGTCCTACAATGAGCAGTTCTTC. It encodes CASSSPMTRSYNEQFF.

The chain uses TRBV27 and TRBJ2-1; D is undetermined. Trimming took 1 base from V and 9 from J, leaving 10 bases between them. The CDR3 contains 13 residues. Germline CDR1 MNHEY, CDR2 SMNVEV (reference sequence). The CDR3 DNA follows: TGTGCCAGCAGTTTATTGGGTGGGGTTGAGCAGTTCTTC. Encoded protein: CASSLLGGVEQFF.

This rearrangement joins TRBV5-1 to TRBJ1-3; the D is unclear. V dropped 1 base and J dropped 7 bases, with 12 bases sitting between them. From germline, CDR1 is SGHRS and CDR2 YFSETQ. CDR3 size: 14 residues. The CDR3 loop is CASSLTGSGNTIYF. CDR3 DNA: TGCGCCAGCAGCTTGACGGGAAGCGGGAACACCATATATTTT.

The chain is built from TRBV10-3 and TRBJ1-2; D might be TRBD1 (5 bases). V dropped 10 bases and J dropped 4 bases, with 16 bases sitting between them. Germline-derived CDR1 and CDR2 are ENHRY and SYGVKD. This CDR3 comprises 13 residues. In nucleotides, the CDR3 is TGTGCCACAACTACAGGTATCGGCTATGGCTACACCTTC. Its protein product is CATTTGIGYGYTF.

The chain links TRBV2 to TRBJ2-7; possibly TRBD1 for D (5 bases). This CDR3 comprises 13 residues. Deletions cut 0 bases from V and 3 bases from J, with 6 bases between. CDR1 SNHLY and CDR2 FYNNEI come from the germline V gene. The CDR3 loop reads CASSEATDYEQYF. CDR3 DNA sequence: TGTGCCAGCAGTGAAGCGACAGACTACGAGCAGTACTTC.

The genes are TRBV10-3 and TRBJ2-2; D call uncertain. V lost 8 bases and J lost 3, with 7 bases in between. This CDR3 spans 12 amino acids. The V gene's germline CDR1 is ENHRY and CDR2 SYGVKD. CDR3 amino acids: CAISHDTGELFF. The DNA of the CDR3 is TGTGCCATCTCCCATGACACCGGGGAGCTGTTTTTT.

This rearrangement joins TRBV10-3 to TRBJ2-7; D gene ambiguous. The ends were cut back, 6 bases at V and 2 bases at J, with 11 bases in the middle. CDR1 and CDR2 from the germline V gene are ENHRY and SYGVKD. The CDR3 loop spans 13 amino acids. This CDR3 is CAIRNQVAYEQYF. Written as DNA, the CDR3 is TGTGCCATCAGGAACCAGGTAGCCTACGAGCAGTACTTC.

The chain links TRBV4-2 to TRBJ1-4; tentative D call: TRBD1 (6 bases). Per the germline V gene, CDR1 is LGHNA and CDR2 is YNFKEQ. The CDR3 spans 16 residues. Trimming cost V 0 bases and J 5 bases, with 13 bases left between them. This CDR3 reads CASSQDFATGNEKLFF. The CDR3 DNA reads TGTGCCAGCAGCCAAGATTTTGCCACAGGGAATGAAAAACTGTTTTTT.

This rearrangement joins TRBV27 to TRBJ2-3; D is possibly TRBD2 (6 bases). CDR3 length equals 15 residues. The V gene's germline CDR1 is MNHEY and CDR2 SMNVEV (reference sequence). The germline V and J ends were trimmed by 4 bases and 3 bases, with 14 bases remaining between them. The CDR3 is CASSSFGLATDTQYF. The CDR3 bases are TGTGCCAGCAGTTCGTTTGGGCTAGCGACAGATACGCAGTATTTT.

The V call is TRBV25-1, the J call TRBJ1-5; D is undetermined. The CDR3 is made up of 11 amino acids. Trimming cost V 11 bases and J 6 bases, with 11 bases left between them. The germline gives CDR1 MGHDK, CDR2 SYGVNS. CDR3 sequence (DNA): TGTGCCCGCCAATCCGGTCAGCCCCAGCATTTT. It yields the protein CARQSGQPQHF.